These 8 T cell receptor beta chains originate from one sample sequenced in a study of blood T cell repertoires in COVID-19. Only in-frame clones appear in the TCRdb table, and some are missing; sequencing was by immunoSEQ multiplex PCR. Of 150,000 to 200,000 clones listed, over 70% are singletons. Sequencing was carried out using peripheral blood. The origin of the receptors is a woman aged 35 to 49 with COVID-19, enrolled during active disease.

This chain joins TRBV12-5 and TRBJ2-5, with TRBD1 identical over 8 bases. Germline loops: CDR1 LGHNT, CDR2 FRNRAP. The CDR3 covers 19 residues. With V trimmed by 3 bases and J by 2 bases, 17 bases remained unmatched. Here the CDR3 reads CASGFHPRKQGGLQETQYF. CDR3 nucleotide sequence: TGTGCTAGTGGTTTCCACCCAAGGAAACAGGGGGGCTTACAAGAGACCCAGTACTTC.

The chain links TRBV29-1 to TRBJ1-5; D uncertain. CDR3 length: 12 residues. Germline V gene sequence: CDR1 SQVTM, CDR2 ANQGSEA. Deletions cut 5 bases from V and 3 bases from J, with 8 bases between. CDR3 loop: CSVSDTNQPQHF. Written as DNA, the CDR3 is TGCAGCGTTTCAGACACCAATCAGCCCCAGCATTTT.

This rearrangement joins TRBV6-5 to TRBJ2-7; maybe TRBD2 (5 bases). Germline V CDR1 and CDR2: MNHEY, SVGAGI. Trimming cost V 6 bases and J 4 bases, with 10 bases left between them. The CDR3 is made up of 12 amino acids. The CDR3 DNA sequence: TGTGCCAGCAGCCAGCGGAGATACGAGCAGTACTTC. Translated: CASSQRRYEQYF.

This rearrangement joins TRBV11-2 to TRBJ2-2; 10 bases are a match to TRBD2. This CDR3 has 16 amino acids. Germline V lookup: CDR1 SGHAT, CDR2 FQNNGV. V dropped 3 bases and J dropped 4; count of bases not matched to a gene: 5. CDR3 protein: CASSFTSGVVTGELFF. CDR3 bases: TGTGCCAGCAGCTTCACTAGCGGGGTGGTCACCGGGGAGCTGTTTTTT. Full variable domain (rest looked up from reference TRBV11-2 and TRBJ2-2): EAGVAQSPRYKIIEKRQSVAFWCNPISGHATLYWYQQILGQGPKLLIQFQNNGVVDDSQLPKDRFSAERLKGVDSTLKIQPAKLEDSAVYLCASSFTSGVVTGELFFGEGSRLTVL.

The chain uses TRBV27 and TRBJ1-5; TRBD1 aligns across 12 bases. CDR1 MNHEY and CDR2 SMNVEV come from the germline V gene (reference sequence). The CDR3 has 16 residues. The V and J ends lost 4 bases and 7 bases, in that order; junction bases with no gene match: 8. The CDR3 loop reads CASSSPGTGGRQPQHF. The CDR3 DNA is TGTGCCAGCAGTTCACCGGGGACAGGGGGCCGGCAGCCCCAGCATTTT.

This rearrangement joins TRBV11-2 to TRBJ2-5; D is perhaps TRBD2 (5 bases). V gave up 0 bases and J gave up 5 bases, with 10 bases separating them. The CDR3 is 14 residues long. Germline CDR1 reads SGHAT; CDR2 reads FQNNGV. Written as DNA, the CDR3 is TGTGCCAGCAGCTTAGATCTGCCTAGCGAGACCCAGTACTTC. Amino acids: CASSLDLPSETQYF. Full variable domain (remainder filled in from reference TRBV11-2 and TRBJ2-5): EAGVAQSPRYKIIEKRQSVAFWCNPISGHATLYWYQQILGQGPKLLIQFQNNGVVDDSQLPKDRFSAERLKGVDSTLKIQPAKLEDSAVYLCASSLDLPSETQYFGPGTRLLVL.

J is TRBJ2-5 and V is TRBV4-1; D is possibly TRBD1 (6 bases). The germline V and J ends were trimmed by 6 bases and 0 bases, with 11 bases remaining between them. CDR3 length: 14 amino acids. Looked up from germline, CDR1 is MGHRA and CDR2 is YSYEKL. The CDR3 DNA reads as TGCGCCAGCAGTCATGACAGGAACCAAGAGACCCAGTACTTC. Its protein is CASSHDRNQETQYF.

The J gene is TRBJ1-6, the V gene TRBV19; no reliable D call. Germline V gives CDR1 LNHDA, CDR2 SQIVND (reference sequence). This CDR3 contains 14 residues. Trimming left V 3 bases short and J 4 bases short, with 7 bases between. This CDR3 reads CASSIIGYNSPLHF. The CDR3 coding sequence is TGTGCCAGTAGTATTATCGGGTATAATTCACCCCTCCACTTT.